This TCR beta chain was sequenced for a study of early T cells in non-severe SARS-CoV-2 infection. Study-level results: There was a bias toward anti-spike CD8 responses in VDJdb matching, which missed private and CD4 specificities.

Trimming removed 5 bases at V and 6 bases at J, with 10 bases between. CDR1 is SQVTM, CDR2 ANQGSEA, per germline. This CDR3 comprises 11 residues. TCRdb redid the calling of the 5' RACE reads with MiXCR, one entry per CDR3 protein. The repertoire consists of about 29,000 distinct CDR3 sequences, with 4.5% occurring once and the leading ten covering over 6%. This clonotype was picked up many times. Antigen: not known. The sequence derives from an adult who was a healthcare worker with PCR-confirmed SARS-CoV-2 infection or an uninfected control (not recorded which). The sequenced sample consisted of whole blood. V and J are TRBV29-1 and TRBJ1-2, with a possible D match to TRBD1 (6 bases). CDR3 DNA sequence: TGCAGCGTTCGAACAGGGAATGGCTACACCTTC. Its protein is CSVRTGNGYTF.